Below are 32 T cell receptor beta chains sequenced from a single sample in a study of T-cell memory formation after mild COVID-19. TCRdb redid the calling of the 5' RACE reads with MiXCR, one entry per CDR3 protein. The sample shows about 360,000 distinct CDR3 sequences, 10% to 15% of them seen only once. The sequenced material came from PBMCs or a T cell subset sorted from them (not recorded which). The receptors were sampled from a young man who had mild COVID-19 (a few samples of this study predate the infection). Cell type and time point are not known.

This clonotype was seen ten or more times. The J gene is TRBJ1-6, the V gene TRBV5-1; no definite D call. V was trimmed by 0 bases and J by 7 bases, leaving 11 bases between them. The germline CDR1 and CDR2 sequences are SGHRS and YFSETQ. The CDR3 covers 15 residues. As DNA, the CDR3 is TGCGCCAGCAGCTTGGGGGCGTCTTACAATTCACCCCTCCACTTT. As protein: CASSLGASYNSPLHF.

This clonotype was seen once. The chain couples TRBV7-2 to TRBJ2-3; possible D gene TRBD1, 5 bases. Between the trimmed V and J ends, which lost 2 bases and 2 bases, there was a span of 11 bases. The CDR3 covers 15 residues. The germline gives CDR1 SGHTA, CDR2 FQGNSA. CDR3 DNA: TGTGCCAGCAGCTTAATAGGGGTCCTCACAGATACGCAGTATTTT. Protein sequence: CASSLIGVLTDTQYF.

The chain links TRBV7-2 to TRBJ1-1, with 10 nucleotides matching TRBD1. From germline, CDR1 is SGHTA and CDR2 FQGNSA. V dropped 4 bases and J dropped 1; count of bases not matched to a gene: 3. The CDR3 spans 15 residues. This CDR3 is CASSSRTGGNTEAFF. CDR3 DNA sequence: TGTGCCAGCAGCTCCCGGACAGGGGGGAACACTGAAGCTTTCTTT.

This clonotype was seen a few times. DNA of the CDR3: TGCGCCAGCAGACAGAGCTCCTATAATTCACCCCTCCACTTT. Its translation is CASRQSSYNSPLHF. The chain carries TRBV5-1 and TRBJ1-6, with D unresolved. Trimming removed 5 bases from V and 0 bases from J, with 6 bases in between. The CDR3 loop spans 14 amino acids. CDR1 is SGHRS, CDR2 YFSETQ, per germline.

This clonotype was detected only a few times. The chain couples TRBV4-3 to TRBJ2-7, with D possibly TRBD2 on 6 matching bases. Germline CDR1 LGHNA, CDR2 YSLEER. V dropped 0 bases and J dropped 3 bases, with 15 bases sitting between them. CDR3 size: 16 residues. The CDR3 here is CASSQEGLGGSYEQYF. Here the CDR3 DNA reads TGCGCCAGCAGCCAAGAGGGTCTCGGGGGAAGCTACGAGCAGTACTTC.

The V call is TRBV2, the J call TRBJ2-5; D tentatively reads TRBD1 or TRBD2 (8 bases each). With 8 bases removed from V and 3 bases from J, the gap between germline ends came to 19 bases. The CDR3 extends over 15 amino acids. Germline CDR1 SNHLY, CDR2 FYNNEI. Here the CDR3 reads CASGQGQTSEETQYF. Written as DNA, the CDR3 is TGTGCCAGCGGACAGGGCCAGACTAGCGAAGAGACCCAGTACTTC.

CDR3 amino acids: CSVGGLLGKDEQFF. The CDR3 nucleotides read TGCAGCGTGGGGGGACTTTTAGGGAAGGATGAGCAGTTCTTC. V usage is TRBV29-1 and J usage is TRBJ2-1, with D possibly matching TRBD2 (6 bases). V lost 6 bases and J 8 bases, leaving 20 bases between the germline ends. This CDR3 region has 14 residues. Looked up from germline, CDR1 is SQVTM and CDR2 is ANQGSEA.

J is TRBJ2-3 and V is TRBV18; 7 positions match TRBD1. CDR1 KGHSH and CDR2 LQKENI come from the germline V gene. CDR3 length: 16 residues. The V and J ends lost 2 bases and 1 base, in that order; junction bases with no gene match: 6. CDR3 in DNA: TGTGCCAGCTCACCAAACAGAGGGGGCCGCACAGATACGCAGTATTTT. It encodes CASSPNRGGRTDTQYF. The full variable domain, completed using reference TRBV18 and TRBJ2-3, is NAGVMQNPRHLVRRRGQEARLRCSPMKGHSHVYWYRQLPEEGLKFMVYLQKENIIDESGMPKERFSAEFPKEGPSILRIQQVVRGDSAAYFCASSPNRGGRTDTQYFGPGTRLTVL.

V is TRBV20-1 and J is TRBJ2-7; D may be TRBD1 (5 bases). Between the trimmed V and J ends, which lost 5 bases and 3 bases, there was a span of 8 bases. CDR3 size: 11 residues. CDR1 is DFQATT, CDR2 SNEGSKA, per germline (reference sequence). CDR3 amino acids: CSAGAHYEQYV. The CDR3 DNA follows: TGCAGTGCTGGGGCGCACTACGAGCAGTACGTC.

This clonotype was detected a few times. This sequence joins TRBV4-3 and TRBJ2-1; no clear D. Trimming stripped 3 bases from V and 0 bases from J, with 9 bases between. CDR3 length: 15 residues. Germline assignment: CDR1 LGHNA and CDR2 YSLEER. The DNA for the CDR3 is TGCGCCAGCAGCCAGGTTGGTAACTCCTACAATGAGCAGTTCTTC. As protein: CASSQVGNSYNEQFF.

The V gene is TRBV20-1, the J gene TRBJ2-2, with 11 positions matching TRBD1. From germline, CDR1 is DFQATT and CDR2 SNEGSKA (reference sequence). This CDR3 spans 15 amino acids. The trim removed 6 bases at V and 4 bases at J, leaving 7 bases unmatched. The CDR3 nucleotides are TGCAGTGCCCCGGACAGGGGGCGAGGCACCGGGGAGCTGTTTTTT. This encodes CSAPDRGRGTGELFF.

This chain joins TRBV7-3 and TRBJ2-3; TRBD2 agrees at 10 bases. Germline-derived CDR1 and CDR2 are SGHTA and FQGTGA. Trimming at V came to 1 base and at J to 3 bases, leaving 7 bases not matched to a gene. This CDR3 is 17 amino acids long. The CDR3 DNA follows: TGTGCCAGCAGCTTAAGGCCTAGCGGGGGTAGGACAGATACGCAGTATTTT. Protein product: CASSLRPSGGRTDTQYF.

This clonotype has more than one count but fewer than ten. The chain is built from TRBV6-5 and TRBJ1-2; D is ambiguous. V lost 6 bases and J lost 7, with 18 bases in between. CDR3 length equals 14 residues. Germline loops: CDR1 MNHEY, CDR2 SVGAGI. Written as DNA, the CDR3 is TGTGCCAGCAGAGAAGGGCAGGCCAAGGGTGGCTACACCTTC. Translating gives CASREGQAKGGYTF.

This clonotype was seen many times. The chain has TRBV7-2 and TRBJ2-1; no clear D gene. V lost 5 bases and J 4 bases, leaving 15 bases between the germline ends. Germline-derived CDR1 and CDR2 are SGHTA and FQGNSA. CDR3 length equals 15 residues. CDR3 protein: CASSHINYQYNEQFF. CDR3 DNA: TGTGCCAGCAGCCATATTAACTATCAATACAATGAGCAGTTCTTC.

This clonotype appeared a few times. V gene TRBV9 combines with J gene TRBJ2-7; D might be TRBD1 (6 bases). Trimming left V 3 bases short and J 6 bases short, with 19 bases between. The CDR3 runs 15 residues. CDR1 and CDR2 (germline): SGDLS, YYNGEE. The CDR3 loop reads CASSGHPDRRSEQYF. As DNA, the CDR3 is TGTGCCAGCAGCGGGCACCCCGACAGGCGGTCCGAGCAGTACTTC.

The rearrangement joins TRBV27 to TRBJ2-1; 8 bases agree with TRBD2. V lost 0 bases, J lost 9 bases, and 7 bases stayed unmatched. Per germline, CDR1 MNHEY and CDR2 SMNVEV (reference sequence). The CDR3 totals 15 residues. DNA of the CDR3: TGTGCCAGCAGTTTATCGTTCCAGCGGGGGAGTGAGCAGTTCTTC. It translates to CASSLSFQRGSEQFF.

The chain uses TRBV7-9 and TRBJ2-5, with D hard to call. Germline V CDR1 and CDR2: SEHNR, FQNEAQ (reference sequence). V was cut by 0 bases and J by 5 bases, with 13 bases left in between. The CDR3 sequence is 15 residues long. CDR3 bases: TGTGCCAGCAGCTTAGCGCTGATTAGGTCGGAGACCCAGTACTTC. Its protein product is CASSLALIRSETQYF.

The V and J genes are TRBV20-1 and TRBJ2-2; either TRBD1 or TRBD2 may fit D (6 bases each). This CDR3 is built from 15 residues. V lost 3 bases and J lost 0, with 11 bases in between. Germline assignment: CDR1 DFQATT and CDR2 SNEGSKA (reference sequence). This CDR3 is CSASGGTPNTGELFF. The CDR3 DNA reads TGCAGTGCTAGTGGCGGGACACCGAACACCGGGGAGCTGTTTTTT.

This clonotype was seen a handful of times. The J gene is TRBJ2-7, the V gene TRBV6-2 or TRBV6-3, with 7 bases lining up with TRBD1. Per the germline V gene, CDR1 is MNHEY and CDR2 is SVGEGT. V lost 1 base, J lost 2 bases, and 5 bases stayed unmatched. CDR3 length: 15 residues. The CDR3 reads CASSYFRGGPYEQYF. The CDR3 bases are TGTGCCAGCAGTTACTTTAGAGGGGGCCCCTACGAGCAGTACTTC.

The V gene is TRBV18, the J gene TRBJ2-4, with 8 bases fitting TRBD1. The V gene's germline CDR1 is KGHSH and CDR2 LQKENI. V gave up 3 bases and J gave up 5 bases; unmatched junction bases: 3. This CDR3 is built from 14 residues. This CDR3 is CASSPTGVQNIQYF. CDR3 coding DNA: TGTGCCAGCTCACCGACAGGGGTCCAAAACATTCAGTACTTC.

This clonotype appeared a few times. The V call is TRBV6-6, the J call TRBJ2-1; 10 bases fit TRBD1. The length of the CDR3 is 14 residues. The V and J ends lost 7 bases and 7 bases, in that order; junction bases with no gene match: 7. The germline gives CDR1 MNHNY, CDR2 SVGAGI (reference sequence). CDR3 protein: CASTAGQGWNEQFF. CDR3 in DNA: TGTGCCAGCACGGCGGGACAGGGGTGGAATGAGCAGTTCTTC.

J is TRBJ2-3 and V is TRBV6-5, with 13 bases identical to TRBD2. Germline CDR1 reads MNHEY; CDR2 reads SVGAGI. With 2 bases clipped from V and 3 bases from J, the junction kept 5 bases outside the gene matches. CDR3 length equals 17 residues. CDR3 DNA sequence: TGTGCCAGCAGTTACAGGCTACTAGCGGGGGGGACAGATACGCAGTATTTT. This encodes CASSYRLLAGGTDTQYF.

In nucleotides, the CDR3 is TGTGCCAGCATGGGGGGATTTTACGAGCAGTACTTC. Protein product: CASMGGFYEQYF. V usage is TRBV6-5 and J usage is TRBJ2-7, with a tentative D call TRBD2 (6 bases). Germline V gene sequence: CDR1 MNHEY, CDR2 SVGAGI. The CDR3 sequence is 12 residues long. The V end was cut by 7 bases, the J end by 4 bases, with 11 bases between.

The CDR3 loop reads CASSLSGGEGEQYV. CDR3 sequence (DNA): TGTGCCAGCAGCTTATCAGGGGGCGAGGGCGAGCAGTACGTC. The chain recombines TRBV11-1 with TRBJ2-7; 8 nucleotides align to TRBD1. CDR3 length: 14 amino acids. The V segment lost 2 bases and the J segment 6 bases; nucleotides outside the gene matches: 6. Germline loops: CDR1 SGHAT, CDR2 FQDESV (reference sequence).

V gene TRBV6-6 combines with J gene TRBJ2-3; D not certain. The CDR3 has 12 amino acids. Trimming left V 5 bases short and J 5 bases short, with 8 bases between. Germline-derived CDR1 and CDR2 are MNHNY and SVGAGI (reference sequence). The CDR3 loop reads CASSTSEDTQYF. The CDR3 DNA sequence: TGTGCCAGCAGTACGTCAGAAGATACGCAGTATTTT.

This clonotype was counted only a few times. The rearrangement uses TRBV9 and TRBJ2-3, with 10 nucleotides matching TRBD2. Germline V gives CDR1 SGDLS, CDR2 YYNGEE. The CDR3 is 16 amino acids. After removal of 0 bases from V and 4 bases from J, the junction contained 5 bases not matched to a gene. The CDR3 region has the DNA TGTGCCAGCAGCGTAGGGCTAGCGGGGGTATCAGATACGCAGTATTTT. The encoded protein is CASSVGLAGVSDTQYF.

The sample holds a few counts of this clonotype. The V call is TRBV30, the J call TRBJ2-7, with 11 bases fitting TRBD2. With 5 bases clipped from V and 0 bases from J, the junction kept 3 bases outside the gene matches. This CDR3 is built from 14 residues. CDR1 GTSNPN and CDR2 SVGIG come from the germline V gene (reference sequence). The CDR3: CAWRLAGSSYEQYF. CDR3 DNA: TGTGCCTGGCGACTAGCGGGGAGCTCCTACGAGCAGTACTTC.

The DNA of the CDR3 is TGCGCCAGCAGCCTCCGGGACACGAGGGATGGCGGGGAGCTGTTTTTT. It translates to CASSLRDTRDGGELFF. The rearrangement links TRBV4-1 to TRBJ2-2; D may be TRBD1 (6 bases). This CDR3 has 16 amino acids. Trimming cost V 4 bases and J 7 bases, with 19 bases left between them. The V gene's germline CDR1 is MGHRA and CDR2 YSYEKL.

In DNA, the CDR3 is TGCGCCAGCAGCGACGAATCGGGGGGCCGTACGCAGTATTTT. It specifies CASSDESGGRTQYF. This chain uses TRBV5-1 with TRBJ2-3, with D perhaps matching TRBD2 (7 bases). V dropped 4 bases and J dropped 8 bases, with 17 bases sitting between them. Germline CDR1 and CDR2: SGHRS and YFSETQ. The CDR3 runs 14 residues.

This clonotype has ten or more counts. The CDR3 DNA follows: TGCAGCGTTGAAGACCGCGAATACGAGCAGTACTTC. This encodes CSVEDREYEQYF. The rearrangement uses TRBV29-1 and TRBJ2-7; D gene uncertain. The CDR3 runs to 12 residues. Germline-derived CDR1 and CDR2 are SQVTM and ANQGSEA. The V gene lost 0 bases and the J gene lost 4 bases, with 7 bases spanning the gap.

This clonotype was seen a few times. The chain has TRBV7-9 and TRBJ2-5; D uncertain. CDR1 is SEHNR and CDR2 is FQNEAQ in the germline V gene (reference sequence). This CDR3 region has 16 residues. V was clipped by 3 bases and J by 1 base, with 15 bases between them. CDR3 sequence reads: CASSFPPDFVQETQYF. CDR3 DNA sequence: TGTGCCAGCAGCTTTCCCCCTGATTTCGTCCAAGAGACCCAGTACTTC.

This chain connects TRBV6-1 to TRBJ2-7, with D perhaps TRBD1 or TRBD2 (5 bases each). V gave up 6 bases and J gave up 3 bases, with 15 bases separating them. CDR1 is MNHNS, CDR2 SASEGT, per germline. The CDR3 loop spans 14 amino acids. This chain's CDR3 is CASRSGTDIYEQYF. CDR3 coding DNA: TGTGCCAGCAGGTCCGGGACGGATATCTACGAGCAGTACTTC.